The entry below gives a single TCR beta chain sequence along with its context. These data come from a study of blood T cell repertoires in COVID-19. Trimming removed 4 bases from V and 3 bases from J; junction bases left unmatched: 10. Germline assignment: CDR1 SGHRS and CDR2 YFSETQ. This CDR3 region has 15 residues. Researchers sorted participants into cohorts using their self-reported clinical history. Profiled with immunoSEQ multiplex PCR; TCRdb holds only in-frame clones, not every one. The data show 360,000 or so clones, about 88% seen once. The clonotype was recovered from a woman aged 30 to 39 who had recovered from COVID-19. The sample comprised PBMCs or T cells enriched from blood (not recorded which). This chain joins TRBV5-1 and TRBJ2-7, with 7 nucleotides matching TRBD1. The CDR3 DNA reads as TGCGCCAGCAGCGCCGGACAGGCGAACCACTACGAGCAGTACTTC. This encodes CASSAGQANHYEQYF.